This T cell receptor (beta chain) is drawn from a study of blood T cells in healthy people across ages. General study points: Unsorted PBMCs ruled out conclusive naive versus antigen-experienced comparison.

For the second PCR, which ran for about 6 to 11 cycles, a sample-barcoded 5' primer and a J-beta primer mix were used. One entry per CDR3 protein, called by TCRdb with MiXCR from the 5' RACE reads. Of hundreds of thousands of distinct CDR3 sequences in the sample, around 25% were seen once. This CDR3 comprises 15 residues. CDR1 SGHVS and CDR2 FNYEAQ come from the germline V gene. The V end lost 11 bases, the J end lost 6 bases, and 22 bases lay between the germline ends. Notes on this clonotype: Its matching antigen is unknown.

The sample was also linked to a second study, of T cells of mothers and their children.

The TCR was taken from a boy aged 5-17 years in good health. Sample: blood. This chain joins TRBV7-6 and TRBJ2-2; tentatively, D is TRBD1 or TRBD2 (5 bases each). The CDR3 protein is CAVGAAGPGPGELFF. CDR3 in DNA: TGTGCCGTCGGGGCGGCGGGTCCTGGGCCCGGGGAGCTGTTTTTT.